This T cell receptor beta chain was retrieved from a study of early T cells in non-severe SARS-CoV-2 infection (dated by TCRdb to the early 2020s). With regard to the full study: Bulk RNA from unsorted whole blood was used for TCR sequencing, so alpha and beta chains could not be paired.

Library method: 5' RACE. The sample was run on a NextSeq 500. To correct for sequencing error and PCR bias, the TCR library protocol tagged individual cDNA molecules with unique molecular identifiers. TCR alpha and beta chains were both sequenced, and the abundances of alpha and beta sequences in each sample were closely correlated with each other. From the authors' description of their analysis: Decombinator V4 was used to annotate the V gene, J gene and CDR3 of the TCR sequences. Expanded TCRs were defined as changing significantly between any two time points under a Poisson model with p below 0.0001. TCR abundances were normalised to the total number of TCRs sequenced per sample and expressed as counts per million. MAIT TCRs were defined by TRAV1-2 paired with TRAJ12, TRAJ20 or TRAJ33, and iNKT TCRs by TRAV10 paired with TRAJ18. A search of VDJdb, accessed on 1 November 2021, was run for TCRs annotated to CMV, EBV and SARS-CoV-2, with TCRs annotated for multiple antigens excluded. TCRdb passed the public sequencing reads through fastp at Q25 and MiXCR, retaining productive beta sequences. Each record represents a unique CDR3 protein, reported with the most common genes and DNA among its rows. TCRdb, rather than the study authors, made the V and J calls. Across this sample there are nearly 95,000 distinct CDR3 sequences, with approximately 16% seen only once. The ten most abundant clones make up just over 5% of the sample.

This clonotype was seen more than once but under ten times. Its specific antigen is unknown. Base qualities were left out, and no much larger clone turns up one base away. Set within a cohort of healthcare workers in London, UK, this nested case-control study involved weekly PCR testing of nasopharyngeal swabs along with blood sampling. Healthcare workers were enrolled in the week of the UK lockdown, from 23 to 31 March 2020, and were followed every week for up to about 16 weeks. The study at large found these results: VDJdb matching was skewed toward anti-spike CD8 responses, so virus-specific expansions were likely underestimated and private and CD4 specificities were missed.

Its CDR3 holds 14 amino acids, cysteine through phenylalanine. CDR3 DNA is the only sequence kept; it has 42 bases, read in frame from the first base. The CDR1 and CDR2 encoded by the germline V gene (reference sequence) are SEHNR and FQNEAQ. Unmatched junction bases come to 11, with V trimmed by 9 bases and J by 5 bases. The sample here was whole blood, taken at baseline. The V and J genes are TRBV7-9 and TRBJ2-7; 9 bases in between match TRBD1. The sequence was obtained from an adult who was a healthcare worker with PCR-confirmed SARS-CoV-2 infection or an uninfected control (not recorded which). The CDR3 amino acid sequence is: CASRLDRGSHEQYF. The nucleotide sequence is given as TGTGCCAGTCGTCTCGACAGGGGGTCCCACGAGCAGTACTTC.